The present T cell receptor (beta chain) was sequenced within a study of blood T cell repertoires in COVID-19 (dated by TCRdb to the early 2020s). Study-level background: Recovered participants in ImmuneRACE Cohort 3 were defined as having two consecutive negative NP/OP PCR tests, clearance from a healthcare professional, or resolution of symptoms. Where available, HLA class I and class II types were obtained from metadata supplied by the sample provider rather than from assay-based typing. Deeply sampled blood TCRbeta repertoires from subjects exposed to, actively infected with, or recovered from COVID-19 were included in the dataset. The repertoires were released in a freely available public database intended as a resource for research on the immune response to SARS-CoV-2. Collaborator samples came from the United States, Italy and Spain and covered acute and convalescent phases of COVID-19. The material from the prospective study consisted of cDNA or gDNA derived from T cells, B-cell-depleted T cells, or PBMCs. The sample metadata nearly always contained a de-identified subject ID, COVID-19 status, age in years and sex. The samples were drawn from the first 160 participants of the ongoing ImmuneRACE study and from 950 to 1,500 subjects provided by 6 global collaborators.

Overall results and qualifications from the work: How much clinical and demographic metadata was included differed by source and by participant, and the metadata was provided uncurated.

V lost 2 bases and J lost 2 bases; the stretch between them is 19 bases long. There are 18 amino acids in the CDR3, from cysteine to phenylalanine inclusive. The retained sequence is limited to the CDR3, 54 bases, with the frame set at the first base. From the germline V gene (reference sequence), CDR1 is SEHNR and CDR2 is FQNEAQ. Participants in the prospective study were enrolled through a virtual design, were aged about 18 to 90 years, and lived in approximately 25 United States geographic areas. To assign participants to cohorts, the prospective study relied on clinical history that participants themselves reported in a screening survey and a study questionnaire. In the prospective study, whole blood, serum and a nasopharyngeal or oropharyngeal swab were collected from each participant by mobile phlebotomists. Additional blood draws and questionnaires over an approximately two-month period could optionally be provided by prospective study participants. Prospective study blood samples were shipped either frozen or at room temperature before DNA extraction.

TCRbeta CDR3 regions were amplified from genomic DNA using the immunoSEQ Assay, a bias-controlled multiplex PCR. The original pipeline was this. The number of nucleated cells in each sample was estimated from the amplification of reference gene primers within the assay. Sequence reads were collapsed and filtered to measure the absolute abundance of every unique TCRbeta CDR3 rearrangement. For each sample, productive Simpson clonality was calculated as the square root of Simpson's diversity index across productive rearrangements. Sourced from immuneACCESS, this table was stored by TCRdb with only in-frame sequences that have V and J called. A share of the clones is absent; for the studies checked, an unresolved V gene accounts for under half, and the remainder has no known explanation. V, J and clone size derive from that table, while D and trimming were established from the DNA sequence. The table for this sample lists fewer than 250,000 clones; more than 75% of them were counted only once. The ten most abundant clones make up 5.5% to 8.5% of the sample.

Turning to this clone: Its target antigen remains unknown. The sample holds no much larger clone one base away, and base qualities are not on file.

The sequence was obtained from a man aged 30 to 45 in a cohort exposed to, infected with or recovered from COVID-19 (not recorded which). The chain couples TRBV7-9 to TRBJ1-5; the D gene lacks a confident call. Material: PBMCs or T cells enriched from blood (not recorded which). The CDR3 region reads CASSLISAGVRGNQPQHF. The DNA sequence reads TGTGCCAGCAGCTTAATCTCTGCCGGGGTTCGAGGCAATCAGCCCCAGCATTTT.